This T cell receptor (beta chain) was sequenced during a study of blood T cells in healthy people across ages. The germline V gene has CDR1 LGHNA and CDR2 YSLEER. Deletions cut 0 bases from V and 3 bases from J, with 12 bases between. The CDR3 totals 16 residues. With a J-beta primer mix and a sample-barcoded 5' primer, a second PCR ran about 6 to 11 cycles. TCRdb used MiXCR to reprocess the 5' RACE reads, holding one entry per CDR3 protein. Found here are roughly 1.5 million distinct CDR3 sequences, 35% to 45% of them singletons; the top ten hold about 3.8%. Sequencing was carried out using blood. This TCR was sampled from a woman aged 18-29 years in good health. The rearrangement joins TRBV4-3 to TRBJ1-5; no clear D. CDR3 sequence reads: CASSQDTTGVNQPQHF. The CDR3 region has the DNA TGCGCCAGCAGCCAAGACACTACCGGTGTCAATCAGCCCCAGCATTTT.